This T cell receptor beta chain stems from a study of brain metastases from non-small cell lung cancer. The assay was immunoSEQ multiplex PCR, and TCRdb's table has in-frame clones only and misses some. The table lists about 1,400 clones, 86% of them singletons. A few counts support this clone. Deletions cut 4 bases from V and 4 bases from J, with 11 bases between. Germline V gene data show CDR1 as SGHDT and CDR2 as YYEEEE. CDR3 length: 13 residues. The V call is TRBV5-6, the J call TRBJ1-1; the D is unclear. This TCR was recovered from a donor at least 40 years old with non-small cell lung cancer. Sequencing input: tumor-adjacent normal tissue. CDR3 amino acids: CASSVDAATEAFF. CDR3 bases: TGTGCCAGCAGCGTGGACGCGGCCACTGAAGCTTTCTTT.